Below, one T cell receptor beta chain is given with its context. V shed 4 bases and J shed 2 bases, with 12 bases lying between them. The CDR3 runs 14 residues. CDR1 and CDR2 (germline): SGHTA, FQGTGA. This sample is drawn from a study of blood T cell repertoires in COVID-19. Only in-frame clones appear in the TCRdb table, and some are missing; sequencing was by immunoSEQ multiplex PCR. Seen here are about 270,000 clones, roughly 84% observed once, and the top ten hold around 1.6%. This chain links TRBV7-3 with TRBJ2-7, with D hard to call. This TCR was sampled from a human donor with COVID-19, enrolled during active disease. The donor label of this sample is uncertain. The material sequenced was peripheral blood. Here the CDR3 reads CASSSQAGPYEQYF. The CDR3 nucleotides read TGTGCCAGCAGCTCGCAGGCAGGCCCCTACGAGCAGTACTTC.